This T cell receptor beta chain was captured in a study of glioma-infiltrating T cells. The CDR3 loop spans 14 amino acids. V lost 6 bases to trimming and J lost 10 bases, with 24 bases between them. Germline CDR1 is DFQATT and CDR2 is SNEGSKA (reference sequence). The iRepertoire nested amplicon-rescue multiplex PCR amplified TCR alpha and beta CDR3s from RNA. TCRdb recomputed calls from the multiplex PCR reads with MiXCR, one row per CDR3 protein. Among about 180,000 distinct CDR3 sequences listed, around 45% were seen once. This clonotype was recorded at least ten times. Sequencing was carried out using glioma tissue, nonneoplastic brain tissue, or PBMCs (not recorded which). The TCR was taken from a human donor with low-grade glioma or glioblastoma, undergoing nonglioma brain surgery, or in good health (not recorded which). The chain links TRBV20-1 to TRBJ1-1; a weak D match, TRBD1 (5 bases). In DNA form, the CDR3 reads TGCAGTGCGGCGGGACGGGTCGGCCTCAATCGAGCTTTCTTT. This encodes CSAAGRVGLNRAFF.